These 16 T cell receptor beta chains came from one sample sequenced in a study of T cell clusters in autoimmune cytopenias. Some 34,000 genome equivalents of blood DNA were amplified for TRB. Multiplex touch-down PCR amplified TRB using TRB-A and TRB-B pools in one tube. After re-calling the multiplex PCR reads, TCRdb lists one entry per CDR3 protein, DNA absent. The sample features around 11,000 distinct CDR3 sequences, with 33% in its top ten. Another study also made use of these data, one on T cell repertoires in aging, cancer and after chemotherapy.

The sequenced material came from peripheral blood. The receptors derive from a human donor in good health.

The V gene is TRBV19, the J gene TRBJ1-6; without DNA, the TCRdb call of TRBD1 cannot be checked. The length of the CDR3 is 15 residues. CDR1 and CDR2 from the germline V gene are LNHDA and SQIVND (reference sequence). The CDR3 sequence is CASSYGQGLDSPLHF. The entire variable domain, with the rest obtained from reference TRBV19 and TRBJ1-6, is as follows: DGGITQSPKYLFRKEGQNVTLSCEQNLNHDAMYWYRQDPGQGLRLIYYSQIVNDFQKGDIAEGYSVSREKKESFPLTVTSAQKNPTAFYLCASSYGQGLDSPLHFGNGTRLTVT.

The chain carries TRBV27 and TRBJ2-1; TCRdb's D gene call, TRBD2, goes unchecked for lack of DNA. The CDR3 extends over 13 amino acids. Germline CDR1 MNHEY, CDR2 SMNVEV (reference sequence). CDR3: CASSRLVGDEQFF.

V usage is TRBV6-2 or TRBV6-3 and J usage is TRBJ1-2; the TCRdb D gene call, TRBD1, has no DNA to confirm it. Germline values: CDR1 MNHEY, CDR2 SVGEGT. The CDR3 spans 13 residues. The CDR3 sequence: CASRHGRGYGYTF.

The CDR3 sequence is CAWTAYNEQFF. V gene TRBV30 combines with J gene TRBJ2-1. CDR3 length equals 11 residues. Per germline, CDR1 GTSNPN and CDR2 SVGIG (reference sequence).

The chain couples TRBV18 to TRBJ2-3; the TRBD2 assignment by TCRdb is unverifiable without DNA. This CDR3 comprises 17 residues. Per germline, CDR1 KGHSH and CDR2 LQKENI. This CDR3 reads CASSESGTSGRADTQYF.

The CDR3 region is CATSRDADTQYF. V usage is TRBV15 and J usage is TRBJ2-3. Germline CDR1 LNHNV, CDR2 YYDKDF (reference sequence). The CDR3 covers 12 residues.

The gene calls are TRBV19 and TRBJ2-1; TCRdb picks TRBD1, but there is no DNA to check that call. Germline-derived CDR1 and CDR2 are LNHDA and SQIVND (reference sequence). This CDR3 is built from 13 residues. The CDR3 region is CASSPLWGDEQFF.

The gene calls are TRBV15 and TRBJ2-7; the TCRdb call, TRBD2, lacks DNA for checking. The CDR3 extends over 21 amino acids. Germline CDR1 reads LNHNV; CDR2 reads YYDKDF (reference sequence). CDR3 protein: CATSRGLRGTSRRRGLVEQYF.

The V and J genes are TRBV5-6 and TRBJ1-1. Germline loops: CDR1 SGHDT, CDR2 YYEEEE. The CDR3 has 14 residues. CDR3: CASRGRGVTVEAFF. The entire variable domain, with the rest obtained from reference TRBV5-6 and TRBJ1-1, is as follows: DAGVTQSPTHLIKTRGQQVTLRCSPKSGHDTVSWYQQALGQGPQFIFQYYEEEERQRGNFPDRFSGHQFPNYSSELNVNALLLGDSALYLCASRGRGVTVEAFFGQGTRLTVV.

This clonotype is called medium-sized based on its frequency. The chain uses TRBV29-1 and TRBJ2-5; TCRdb indicates TRBD1, and absent DNA this call remains unverified. Per germline, CDR1 SQVTM and CDR2 ANQGSEA. The CDR3 is 12 amino acids. Here the CDR3 reads CSAGQGEETQYF.

This rearrangement joins TRBV12-3 or TRBV12-4 to TRBJ2-7; TCRdb's D gene call, TRBD2, goes unchecked for lack of DNA. This CDR3 contains 15 residues. This CDR3 is CASSFRQAQSYEQYF.

The rearrangement links TRBV12-3 or TRBV12-4 to TRBJ2-3; lacking DNA, the TRBD1 call made by TCRdb goes unchecked. The CDR3 consists of 15 residues. This CDR3 reads CASSLAPGALATQYF.

V and J are TRBV5-4 and TRBJ2-5; the TCRdb D gene call, TRBD1, has no DNA to confirm it. This CDR3 is 14 amino acids long. CDR1 is SGHNT and CDR2 is YYREEE in the germline V gene (reference sequence). The CDR3: CASSLTGARETQYF.

The J gene is TRBJ1-2, the V gene TRBV30. Germline CDR1 and CDR2: GTSNPN and SVGIG (reference sequence). The length of the CDR3 is 12 residues. The CDR3 loop is CAWSVQHYGYTF.

The rearrangement joins TRBV5-4 to TRBJ2-7; TCRdb's D call, TRBD2, is unchecked because there is no DNA. Per germline, CDR1 SGHNT and CDR2 YYREEE (reference sequence). The CDR3 contains 14 residues. The CDR3 is CASSLTGPFYEQYF. The variable domain in full, with the rest retrieved from reference TRBV5-4 and TRBJ2-7, is ETGVTQSPTHLIKTRGQQVTLRCSSQSGHNTVSWYQQALGQGPQFIFQYYREEENGRGNFPPRFSGLQFPNYSSELNVNALELDDSALYLCASSLTGPFYEQYFGPGTRLTVT.

The chain recombines TRBV5-6 with TRBJ2-3. This CDR3 is built from 12 residues. Germline V gives CDR1 SGHDT, CDR2 YYEEEE. The CDR3 spells CASSLVTDTQYF.